The entry below gives a single T cell receptor (beta chain) sequence along with its context. Its antigen is unknown. The data belong to a study of T cell responses to AZD1222 COVID-19 vaccine. Germline CDR1 MNHEY, CDR2 SVGAGI. V was clipped by 9 bases and J by 0 bases, with 8 bases between them. The CDR3 is 13 amino acids. Study results and caveats: Nearly half of unique spike-specific TCRs reportedly avoided B.1.351 and B.1.1.7 mutated regions. Baseline antibody screening turned up just a handful of seropositive AZD1222 recipients. Clonal diversity was possibly underestimated, and white British individuals and females predominated among donors.

Only in-frame clones appear in the TCRdb table, and some are missing; sequencing was by immunoSEQ multiplex PCR. This sample has approximately 150,000 clones, with about 90% found just once. The TCR comes from an adult who received the AZD1222 COVID-19 vaccine. The source material was peripheral blood, sampled 28 days after the second AZD1222 dose. The chain carries TRBV6-5 and TRBJ1-4; D uncertain. CDR3 coding DNA: TGTGCCAGTAACCCCGCAACTAATGAAAAACTGTTTTTT. Its protein is CASNPATNEKLFF.